This entry is about one T cell receptor beta chain. Germline V gene data show CDR1 as SGHVS and CDR2 as FNYEAQ. CDR3 length: 14 amino acids. Trimming took 4 bases from V and 10 from J, leaving 17 bases between them. The data are from a study of cytotoxic CD8 clonotypes in ibrutinib-treated CLL. The assay was immunoSEQ multiplex PCR, and TCRdb's table has in-frame clones only and misses some. The sample has over 120,000 clones, 70% to 80% seen once. The clonotype was recovered from a human donor with chronic lymphocytic leukemia. The sequences come from PBMCs, collected after 24 months of ibrutinib treatment. The chain employs TRBV7-6 and TRBJ2-1; D unclear. In nucleotides, the CDR3 is TGTGCCAGCAGCTCCCAGGATCCCGCTTTGGAGCAGTTCTTC. It is translated as CASSSQDPALEQFF. The variable domain in full, completed from reference TRBV7-6 and TRBJ2-1, reads GAGVSQSPRYKVTKRGQDVALRCDPISGHVSLYWYRQALGQGPEFLTYFNYEAQQDKSGLPNDRFSAERPEGSISTLTIQRTEQRDSAMYRCASSSQDPALEQFFGPGTRLTVL.